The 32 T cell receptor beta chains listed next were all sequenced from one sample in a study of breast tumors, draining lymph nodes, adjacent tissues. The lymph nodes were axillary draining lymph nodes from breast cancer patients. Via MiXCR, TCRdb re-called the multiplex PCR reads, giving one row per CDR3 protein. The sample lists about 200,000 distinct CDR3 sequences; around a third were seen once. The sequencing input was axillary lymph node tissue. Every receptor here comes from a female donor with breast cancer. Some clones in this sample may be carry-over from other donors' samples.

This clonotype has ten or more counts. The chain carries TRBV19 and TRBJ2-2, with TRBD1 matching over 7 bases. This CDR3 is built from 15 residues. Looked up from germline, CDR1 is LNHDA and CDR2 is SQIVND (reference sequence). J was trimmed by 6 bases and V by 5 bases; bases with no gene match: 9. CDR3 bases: TGTGCCAGTAGTCACGCAGGGGGTCGGTCCGGGGAGCTGTTTTTT. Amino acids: CASSHAGGRSGELFF.

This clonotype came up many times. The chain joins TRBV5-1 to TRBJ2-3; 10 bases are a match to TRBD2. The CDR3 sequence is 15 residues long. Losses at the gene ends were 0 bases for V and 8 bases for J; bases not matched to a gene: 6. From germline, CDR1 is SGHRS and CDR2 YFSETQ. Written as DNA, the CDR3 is TGCGCCAGCAGCTTGGGAAGCGGGAGGGCCGGTACGCAGTATTTT. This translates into CASSLGSGRAGTQYF.

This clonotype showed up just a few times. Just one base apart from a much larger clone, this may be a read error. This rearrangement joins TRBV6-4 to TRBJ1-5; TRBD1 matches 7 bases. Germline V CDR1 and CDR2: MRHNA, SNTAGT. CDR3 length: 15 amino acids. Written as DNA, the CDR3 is TGTGTCAGCAAATTGACAGGGTACCGCAATCAGCCCCAGCATTTT. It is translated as CVSKLTGYRNQPQHF.

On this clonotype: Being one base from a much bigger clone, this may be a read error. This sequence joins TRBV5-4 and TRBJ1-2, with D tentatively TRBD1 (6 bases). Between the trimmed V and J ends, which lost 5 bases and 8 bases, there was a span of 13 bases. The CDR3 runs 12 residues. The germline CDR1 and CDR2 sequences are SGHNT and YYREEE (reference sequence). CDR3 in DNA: TGTGCCAGCAGTTTCCCAGGGGCGGGCTACACCTTC. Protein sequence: CASSFPGAGYTF.

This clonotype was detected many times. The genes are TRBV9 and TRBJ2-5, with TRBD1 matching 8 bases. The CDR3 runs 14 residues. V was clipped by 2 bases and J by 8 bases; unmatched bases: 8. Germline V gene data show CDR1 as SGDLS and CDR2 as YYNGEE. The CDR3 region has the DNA TGTGCCAGCAGCGTGGGGGACAGGCTCGTTACCCAGTACTTC. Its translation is CASSVGDRLVTQYF. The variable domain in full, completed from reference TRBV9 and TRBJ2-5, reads DSGVTQTPKHLITATGQRVTLRCSPRSGDLSVYWYQQSLDQGLQFLIQYYNGEERAKGNILERFSAQQFPDLHSELNLSSLELGDSALYFCASSVGDRLVTQYFGPGTRLLVL.

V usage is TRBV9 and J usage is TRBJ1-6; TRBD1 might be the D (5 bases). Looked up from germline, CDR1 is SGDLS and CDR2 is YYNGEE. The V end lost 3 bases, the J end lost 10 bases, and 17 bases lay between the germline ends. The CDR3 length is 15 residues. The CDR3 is CASSGGAGRGSPLHF. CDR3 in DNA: TGTGCCAGCAGCGGAGGGGCAGGGCGAGGGTCACCCCTCCACTTT. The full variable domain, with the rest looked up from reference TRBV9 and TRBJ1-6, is DSGVTQTPKHLITATGQRVTLRCSPRSGDLSVYWYQQSLDQGLQFLIQYYNGEERAKGNILERFSAQQFPDLHSELNLSSLELGDSALYFCASSGGAGRGSPLHFGNGTRLTVT.

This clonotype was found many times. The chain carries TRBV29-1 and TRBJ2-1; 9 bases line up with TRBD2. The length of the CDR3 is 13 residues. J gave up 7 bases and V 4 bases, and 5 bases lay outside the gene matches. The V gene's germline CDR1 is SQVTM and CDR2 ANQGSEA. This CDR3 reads CSVGPSGKNEQFF. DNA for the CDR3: TGCAGCGTTGGGCCTAGCGGGAAGAATGAGCAGTTCTTC.

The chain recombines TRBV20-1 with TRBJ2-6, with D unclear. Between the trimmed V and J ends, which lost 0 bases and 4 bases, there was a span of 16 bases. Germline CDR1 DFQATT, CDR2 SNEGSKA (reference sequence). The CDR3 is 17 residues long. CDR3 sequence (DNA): TGCAGTGCTAGAGATACTCAGGAAGCTACGGGGGCCAACGTCCTGACTTTC. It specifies CSARDTQEATGANVLTF.

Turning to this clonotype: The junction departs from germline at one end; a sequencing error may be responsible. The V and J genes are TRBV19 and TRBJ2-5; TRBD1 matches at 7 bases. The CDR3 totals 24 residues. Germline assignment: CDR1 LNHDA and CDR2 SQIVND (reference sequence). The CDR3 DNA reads TGTGCCGGTAGTATTTGGCTGCGGACCCTAATGGCAAACCGGGACAGTGAACCTCAAGAGACCCAGTACTTC. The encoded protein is CAGSIWLRTLMANRDSEPQETQYF.

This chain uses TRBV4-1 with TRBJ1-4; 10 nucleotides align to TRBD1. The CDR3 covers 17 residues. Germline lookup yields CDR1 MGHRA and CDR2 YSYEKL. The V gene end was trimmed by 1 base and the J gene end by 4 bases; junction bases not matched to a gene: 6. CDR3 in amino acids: CASSQAGGTGVNEKLFF. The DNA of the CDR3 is TGCGCCAGCAGCCAAGCTGGAGGGACAGGGGTTAATGAAAAACTGTTTTTT.

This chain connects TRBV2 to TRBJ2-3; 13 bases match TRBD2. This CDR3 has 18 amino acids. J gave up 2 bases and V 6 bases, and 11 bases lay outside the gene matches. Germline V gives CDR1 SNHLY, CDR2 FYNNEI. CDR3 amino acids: CASRPGLAGNFPTDTQYF. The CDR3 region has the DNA TGTGCCAGCAGACCGGGACTAGCGGGGAATTTCCCCACAGATACGCAGTATTTT.

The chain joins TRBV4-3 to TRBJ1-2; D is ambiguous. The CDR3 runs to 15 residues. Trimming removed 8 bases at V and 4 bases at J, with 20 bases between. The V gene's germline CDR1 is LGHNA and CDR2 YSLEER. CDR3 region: CASRGPGGYSYGYTF. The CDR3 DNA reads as TGCGCCAGCCGAGGCCCTGGTGGGTACAGCTATGGCTACACCTTC.

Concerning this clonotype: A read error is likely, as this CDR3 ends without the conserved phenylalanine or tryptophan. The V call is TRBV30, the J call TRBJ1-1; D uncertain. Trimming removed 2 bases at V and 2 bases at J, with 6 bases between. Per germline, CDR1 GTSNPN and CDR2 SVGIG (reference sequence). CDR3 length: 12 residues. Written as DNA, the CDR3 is TGTGCCTGGAGTCGGGAAAACACTGAAGCTTTCTTG. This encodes CAWSRENTEAFL.

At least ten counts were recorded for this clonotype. The CDR3 loop reads CSARDVSRDRIEQYF. Written as DNA, the CDR3 is TGCAGTGCTAGAGATGTTTCCCGGGACAGGATCGAGCAGTACTTC. The V gene is TRBV20-1, the J gene TRBJ2-7, with 8 bases fitting TRBD1. The ends lost 0 bases at V and 6 bases at J; junction bases unmatched: 10. Looked up from germline, CDR1 is DFQATT and CDR2 is SNEGSKA (reference sequence). The CDR3 spans 15 residues.

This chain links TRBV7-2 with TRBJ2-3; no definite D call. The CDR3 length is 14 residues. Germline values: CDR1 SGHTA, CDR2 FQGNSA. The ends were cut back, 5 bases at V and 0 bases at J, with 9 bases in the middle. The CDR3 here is CASSPEASTDTQYF. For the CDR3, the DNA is TGTGCCAGCAGCCCAGAGGCGAGCACAGATACGCAGTATTTT.

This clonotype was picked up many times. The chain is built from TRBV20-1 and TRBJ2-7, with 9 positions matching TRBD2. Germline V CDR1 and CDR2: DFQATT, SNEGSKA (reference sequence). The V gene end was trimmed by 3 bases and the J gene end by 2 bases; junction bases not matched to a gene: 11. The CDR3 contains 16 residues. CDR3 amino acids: CSARHGVAGEAYEQYF. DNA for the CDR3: TGCAGTGCTAGGCACGGTGTAGCGGGAGAGGCCTACGAGCAGTACTTC.

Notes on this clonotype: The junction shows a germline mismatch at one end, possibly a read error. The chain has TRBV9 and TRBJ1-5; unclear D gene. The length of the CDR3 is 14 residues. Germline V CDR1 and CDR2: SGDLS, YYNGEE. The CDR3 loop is CASSGRDSSQPQHF. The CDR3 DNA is TGTGCCAGCAGTGGGAGGGATAGCAGTCAGCCCCAGCATTTT.

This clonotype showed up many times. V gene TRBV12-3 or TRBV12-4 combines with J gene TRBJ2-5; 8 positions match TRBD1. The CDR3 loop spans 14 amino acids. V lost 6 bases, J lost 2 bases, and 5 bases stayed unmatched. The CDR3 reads CASSLGQGQETQYF. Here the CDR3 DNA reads TGTGCCAGCAGCCTCGGACAGGGTCAAGAGACCCAGTACTTC.

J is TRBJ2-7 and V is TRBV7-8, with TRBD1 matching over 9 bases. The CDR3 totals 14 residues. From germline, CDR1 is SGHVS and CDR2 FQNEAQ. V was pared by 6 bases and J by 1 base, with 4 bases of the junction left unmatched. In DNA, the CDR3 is TGTGCCAGCAGAAACAGGGGGCCGTCCTACGAGCAGTACTTC. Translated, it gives CASRNRGPSYEQYF.

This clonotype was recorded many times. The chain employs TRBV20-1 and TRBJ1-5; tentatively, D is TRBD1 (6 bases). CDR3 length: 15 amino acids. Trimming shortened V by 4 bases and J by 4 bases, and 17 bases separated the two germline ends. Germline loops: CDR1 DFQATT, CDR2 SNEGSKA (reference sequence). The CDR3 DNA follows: TGCAGTGCTACCTCCGGGACAAGGGCGAATCAGCCCCAGCATTTT. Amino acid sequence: CSATSGTRANQPQHF.

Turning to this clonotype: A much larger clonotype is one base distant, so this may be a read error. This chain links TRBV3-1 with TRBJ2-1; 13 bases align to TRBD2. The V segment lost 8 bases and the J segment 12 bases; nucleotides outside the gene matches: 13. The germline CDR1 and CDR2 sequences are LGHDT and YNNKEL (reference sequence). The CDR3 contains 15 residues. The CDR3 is CASQGLAGPGDGQFF. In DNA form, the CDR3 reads TGTGCCAGCCAGGGACTAGCGGGGCCAGGGGATGGGCAGTTCTTC.

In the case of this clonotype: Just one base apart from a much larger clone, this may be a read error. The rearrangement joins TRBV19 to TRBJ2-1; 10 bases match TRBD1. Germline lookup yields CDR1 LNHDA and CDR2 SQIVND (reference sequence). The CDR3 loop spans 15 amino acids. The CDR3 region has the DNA TGTGCCGGTAGTTCCGGGACAGGGGATTACAATGAGCAGTTCTTC. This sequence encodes CAGSSGTGDYNEQFF.

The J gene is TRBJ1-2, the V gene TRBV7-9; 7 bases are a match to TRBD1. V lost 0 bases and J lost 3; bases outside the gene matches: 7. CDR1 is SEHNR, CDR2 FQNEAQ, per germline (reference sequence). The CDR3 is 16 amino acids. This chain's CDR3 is CASSLAQGTRDYGYTF. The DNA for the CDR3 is TGTGCCAGCAGCTTAGCACAGGGGACACGCGACTATGGCTACACCTTC.

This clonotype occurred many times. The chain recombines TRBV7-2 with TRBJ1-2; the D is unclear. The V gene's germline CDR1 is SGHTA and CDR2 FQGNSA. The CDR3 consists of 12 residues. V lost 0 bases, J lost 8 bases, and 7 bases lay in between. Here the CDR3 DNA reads TGTGCCAGCAGCTTAGCGAGGGAAGGCTACACCTTC. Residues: CASSLAREGYTF.

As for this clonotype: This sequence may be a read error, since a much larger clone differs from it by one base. Here the CDR3 reads CSAGGDYQPPHF. CDR3 in DNA: TGCAGTGCTGGGGGGGATTATCAGCCCCCGCATTTT. This rearrangement joins TRBV20-1 to TRBJ1-5; D is perhaps TRBD1 (5 bases). The CDR3 contains 12 residues. Germline assignment: CDR1 DFQATT and CDR2 SNEGSKA (reference sequence).

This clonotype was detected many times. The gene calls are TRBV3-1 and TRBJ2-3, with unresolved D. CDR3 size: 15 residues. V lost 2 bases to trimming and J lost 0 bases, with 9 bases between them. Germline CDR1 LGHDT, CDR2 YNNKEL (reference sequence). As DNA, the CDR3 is TGTGCCAGCAGCCAATTAACCACAAGCACAGATACGCAGTATTTT. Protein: CASSQLTTSTDTQYF.

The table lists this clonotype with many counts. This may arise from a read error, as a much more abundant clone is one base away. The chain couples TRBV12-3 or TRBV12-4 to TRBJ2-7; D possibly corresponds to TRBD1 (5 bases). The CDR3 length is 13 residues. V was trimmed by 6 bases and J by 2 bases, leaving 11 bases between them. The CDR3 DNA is TGTGCCAGCAGCTTCCAGGGCACCTACGAGCAGTACTTC. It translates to CASSFQGTYEQYF.

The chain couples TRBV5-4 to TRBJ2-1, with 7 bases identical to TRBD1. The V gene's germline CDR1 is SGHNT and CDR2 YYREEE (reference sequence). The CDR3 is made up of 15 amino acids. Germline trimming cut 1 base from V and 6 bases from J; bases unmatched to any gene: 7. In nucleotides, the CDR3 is TGTGCCAGCAGCTTGAGACAGGGTTCGTCCAATGAGCAGTTCTTC. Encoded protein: CASSLRQGSSNEQFF. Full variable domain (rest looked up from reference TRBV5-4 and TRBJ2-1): ETGVTQSPTHLIKTRGQQVTLRCSSQSGHNTVSWYQQALGQGPQFIFQYYREEENGRGNFPPRFSGLQFPNYSSELNVNALELDDSALYLCASSLRQGSSNEQFFGPGTRLTVL.

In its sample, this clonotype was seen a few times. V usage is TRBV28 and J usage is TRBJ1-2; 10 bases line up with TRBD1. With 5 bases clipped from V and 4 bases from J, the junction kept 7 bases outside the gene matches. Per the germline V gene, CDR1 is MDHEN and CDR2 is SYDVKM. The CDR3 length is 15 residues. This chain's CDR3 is CASSAGTGVIYGYTF. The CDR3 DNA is TGTGCCAGCAGTGCCGGGACAGGGGTTATCTATGGCTACACCTTC.

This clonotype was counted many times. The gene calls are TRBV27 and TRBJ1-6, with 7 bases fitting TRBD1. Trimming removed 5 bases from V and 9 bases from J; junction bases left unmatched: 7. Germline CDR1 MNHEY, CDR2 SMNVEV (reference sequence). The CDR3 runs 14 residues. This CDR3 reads CASSAGQRLSPLHF. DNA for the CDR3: TGTGCCAGCAGTGCGGGACAGAGGCTTTCACCCCTCCACTTT.

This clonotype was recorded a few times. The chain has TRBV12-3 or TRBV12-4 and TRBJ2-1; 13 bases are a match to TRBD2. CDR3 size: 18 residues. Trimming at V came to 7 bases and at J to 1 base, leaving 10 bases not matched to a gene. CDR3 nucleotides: TGTGCCAGCAACAGCGGGACTAGCGGGATTTTATCCTACAATGAGCAGTTCTTC. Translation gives CASNSGTSGILSYNEQFF.

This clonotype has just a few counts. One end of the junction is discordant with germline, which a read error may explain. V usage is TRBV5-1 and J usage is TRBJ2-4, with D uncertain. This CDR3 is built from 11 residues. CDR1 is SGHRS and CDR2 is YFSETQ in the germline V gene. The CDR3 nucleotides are TGCGCCAGCAGCTCCCAAAACATTCGGTACTTC. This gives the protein CASSSQNIRYF.